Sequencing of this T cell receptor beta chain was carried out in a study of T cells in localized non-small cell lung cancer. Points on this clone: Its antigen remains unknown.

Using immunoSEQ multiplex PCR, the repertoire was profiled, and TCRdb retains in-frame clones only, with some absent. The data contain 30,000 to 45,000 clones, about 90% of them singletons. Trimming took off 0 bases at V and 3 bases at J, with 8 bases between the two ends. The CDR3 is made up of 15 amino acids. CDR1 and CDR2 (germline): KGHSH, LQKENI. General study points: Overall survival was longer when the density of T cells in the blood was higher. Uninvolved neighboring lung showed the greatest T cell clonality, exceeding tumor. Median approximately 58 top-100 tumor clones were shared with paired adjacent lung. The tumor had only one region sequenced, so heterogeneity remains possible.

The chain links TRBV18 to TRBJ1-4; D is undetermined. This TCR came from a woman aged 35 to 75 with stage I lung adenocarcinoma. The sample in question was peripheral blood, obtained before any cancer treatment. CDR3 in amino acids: CASSPPTDSNEKLFF. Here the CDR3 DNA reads TGTGCCAGCTCACCACCGACGGATTCTAATGAAAAACTGTTTTTT.